These T cell receptor beta chains were read from a single sample in a study of shared clonotypes between healthy human individuals. TCRdb's copy holds only in-frame clones and misses some; the assay was immunoSEQ multiplex PCR. Here the sample spans about 2.3 million clones, over 85% being singletons. The source material was naive CD4+ T cells from PBMCs. These receptors were obtained from a man aged 18 to 30 in good health. Some clones in this sample may be carry-over from other donors' samples. Both conserved end residues are part of each CDR3. The D gene is left open where the match is weak. Clone size is given for some rows only: seen once, a few or many times, or a class if the clone is expanded.

clone size	V gene	D gene	J gene	CDR3 DNA	CDR3 protein
.	TRBV6-1	.	TRBJ1-4	TGTGCCAGCCACAGGGCGACTAATGAAAAACTGTTTTTT	CASHRATNEKLFF
.	TRBV18	TRBD2	TRBJ2-7	TGTGCCAGCTCACAACTAGCGGGAGGTCTAAGCTCCTACGAGCAGTACTTC	CASSQLAGGLSSYEQYF
.	TRBV5-8	TRBD1	TRBJ1-4	TGTGCCAGCAGCTTAGGCCAGACAGGGTTTGCAACTAATGAAAAACTGTTTTTT	CASSLGQTGFATNEKLFF
.	TRBV5-1	.	TRBJ1-4	TGCGCCAGCAGCTTGGAGGGGGGCGGTGAAAAACTGTTTTTT	CASSLEGGGEKLFF
.	TRBV2	.	TRBJ2-7	TGTGCCAGCATCACAGACAAAGCACCCTACGAGCAGTACTTC	CASITDKAPYEQYF
.	TRBV18	.	TRBJ1-4	TGTGCCAGCTCACCAGTCGCCAGAGGGGGAGAAAAACTGTTTTTT	CASSPVARGGEKLFF
once	TRBV6-4	.	TRBJ2-2	TGTGCCAGCAGTAGGGGCGGAACCACCGGGGAGCTGTTTTTT	CASSRGGTTGELFF
.	TRBV25-1	.	TRBJ2-1	TGTGCCAGCAGTCGGGGTCGGTCGGCCTACAATGAGCAGTTCTTC	CASSRGRSAYNEQFF
.	TRBV11-2	.	TRBJ2-1	TGTGCCAGCAGCTTAGGGACTATATTAAACAATGAGCAGTTCTTC	CASSLGTILNNEQFF
.	TRBV19	TRBD1	TRBJ1-3	TGTGCCAGTAGTCTCGAACGCCGGGACAGGGAACTCTACTCTGGAAACACCATATATTTT	CASSLERRDRELYSGNTIYF
.	TRBV7-9	TRBD1	TRBJ2-4	TGTGCCAGCAGCTTGGGACAGCTCGGAAACATTCAGTACTTC	CASSLGQLGNIQYF
.	TRBV28	TRBD1	TRBJ2-7	TGTGCCAGCAGGCCGCAGGGGGTAGCTGTCCACGAGCAGTACTTC	CASRPQGVAVHEQYF
.	TRBV19	TRBD1	TRBJ1-1	TGTGCCAGTAGTATTGGGACAGGGAGTGAAGCTTTCTTT	CASSIGTGSEAFF